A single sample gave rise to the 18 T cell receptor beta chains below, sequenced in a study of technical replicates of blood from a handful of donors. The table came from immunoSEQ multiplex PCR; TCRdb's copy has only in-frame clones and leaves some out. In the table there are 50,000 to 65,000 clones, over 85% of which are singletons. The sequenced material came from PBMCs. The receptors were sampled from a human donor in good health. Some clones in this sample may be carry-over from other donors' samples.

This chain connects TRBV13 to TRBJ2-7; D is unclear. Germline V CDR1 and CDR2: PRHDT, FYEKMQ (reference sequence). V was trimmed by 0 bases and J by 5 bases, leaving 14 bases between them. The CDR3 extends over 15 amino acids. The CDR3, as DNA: TGTGCCAGCAGCTTAGGAGCGCCCCTGTTCGACGAGCAGTACTTC. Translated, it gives CASSLGAPLFDEQYF.

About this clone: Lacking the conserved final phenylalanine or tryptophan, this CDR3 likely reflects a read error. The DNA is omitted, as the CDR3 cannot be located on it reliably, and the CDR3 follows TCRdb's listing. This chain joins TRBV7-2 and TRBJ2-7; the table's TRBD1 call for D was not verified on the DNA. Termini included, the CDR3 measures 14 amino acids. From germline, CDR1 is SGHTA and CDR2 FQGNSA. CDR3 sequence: CASSFSGASRRLFY.

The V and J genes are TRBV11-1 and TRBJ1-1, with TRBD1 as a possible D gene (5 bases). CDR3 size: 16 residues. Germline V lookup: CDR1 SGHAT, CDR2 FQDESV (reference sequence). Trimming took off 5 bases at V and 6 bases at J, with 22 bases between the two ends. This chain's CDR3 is CASSKKRGRDFPEAFF. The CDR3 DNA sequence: TGTGCCAGCAGCAAAAAAAGGGGCAGGGATTTCCCTGAAGCTTTCTTT. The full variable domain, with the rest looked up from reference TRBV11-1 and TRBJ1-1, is EAEVAQSPRYKITEKSQAVAFWCDPISGHATLYWYRQILGQGPELLVQFQDESVVDDSQLPKDRFSAERLKGVDSTLKIQPAELGDSAMYLCASSKKRGRDFPEAFFGQGTRLTVV.

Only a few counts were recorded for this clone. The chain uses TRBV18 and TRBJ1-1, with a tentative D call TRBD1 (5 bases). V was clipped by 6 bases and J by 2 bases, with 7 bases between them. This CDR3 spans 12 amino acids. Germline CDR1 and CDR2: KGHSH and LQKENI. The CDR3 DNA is TGTGCCAGCTCCGACAGAAACACTGAAGCTTTCTTT. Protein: CASSDRNTEAFF.

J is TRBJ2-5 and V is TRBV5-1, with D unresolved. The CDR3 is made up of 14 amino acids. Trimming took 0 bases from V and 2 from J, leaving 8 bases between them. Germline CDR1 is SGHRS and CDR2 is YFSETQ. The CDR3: CASSLAGLQETQYF. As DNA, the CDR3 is TGCGCCAGCAGCTTGGCCGGTCTGCAAGAGACCCAGTACTTC.

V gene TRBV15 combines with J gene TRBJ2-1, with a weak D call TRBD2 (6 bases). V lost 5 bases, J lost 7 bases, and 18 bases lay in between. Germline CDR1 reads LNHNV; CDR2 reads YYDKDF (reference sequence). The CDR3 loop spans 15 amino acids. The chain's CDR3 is CATSYRGNSANEQFF. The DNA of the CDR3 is TGTGCCACCAGCTACCGGGGGAATTCGGCGAATGAGCAGTTCTTC.

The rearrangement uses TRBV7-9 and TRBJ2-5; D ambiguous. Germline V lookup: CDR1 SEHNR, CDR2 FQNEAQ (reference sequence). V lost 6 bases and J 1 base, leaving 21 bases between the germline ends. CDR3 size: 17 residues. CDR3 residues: CASRSSKTTNPQETQYF. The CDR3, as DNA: TGTGCCAGCAGGTCCAGTAAAACTACAAATCCCCAAGAGACCCAGTACTTC.

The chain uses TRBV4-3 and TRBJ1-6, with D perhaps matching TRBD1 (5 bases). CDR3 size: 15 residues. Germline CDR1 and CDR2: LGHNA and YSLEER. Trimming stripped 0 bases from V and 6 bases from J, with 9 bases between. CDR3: CASSQERGPNSPLHF. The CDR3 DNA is TGCGCCAGCAGCCAAGAGCGGGGCCCTAATTCACCCCTCCACTTT.

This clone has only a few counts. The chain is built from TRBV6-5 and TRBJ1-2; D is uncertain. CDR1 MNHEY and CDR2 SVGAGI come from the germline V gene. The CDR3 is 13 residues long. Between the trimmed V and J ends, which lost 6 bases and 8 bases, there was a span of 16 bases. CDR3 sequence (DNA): TGTGCCAGCAGATCCGGGAAGGGCGGCGGCTACACCTTC. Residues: CASRSGKGGGYTF.

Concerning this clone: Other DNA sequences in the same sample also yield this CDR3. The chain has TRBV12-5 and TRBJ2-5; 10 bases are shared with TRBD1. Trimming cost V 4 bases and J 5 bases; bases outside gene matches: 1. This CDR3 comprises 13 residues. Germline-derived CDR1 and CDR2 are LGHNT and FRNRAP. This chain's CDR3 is CASGSGQGETQYF. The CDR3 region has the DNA TGTGCTAGTGGTTCGGGACAGGGGGAGACCCAGTACTTC.

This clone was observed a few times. DNA of the CDR3: TGTGCCAGCAGTGGACAGATTGAAGCTTTCTTT. This sequence encodes CASSGQIEAFF. The chain combines TRBV2 with TRBJ1-1; perhaps TRBD1 as D (5 bases). V was trimmed by 4 bases and J by 7 bases, leaving 7 bases between them. Germline assignment: CDR1 SNHLY and CDR2 FYNNEI. The CDR3 is 11 residues long.

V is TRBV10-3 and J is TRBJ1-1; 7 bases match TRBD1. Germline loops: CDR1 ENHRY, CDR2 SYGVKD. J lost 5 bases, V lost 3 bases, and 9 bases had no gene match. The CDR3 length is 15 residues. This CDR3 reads CAISDRQGRETEAFF. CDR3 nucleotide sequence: TGTGCCATCAGTGACCGACAGGGTAGGGAAACTGAAGCTTTCTTT.

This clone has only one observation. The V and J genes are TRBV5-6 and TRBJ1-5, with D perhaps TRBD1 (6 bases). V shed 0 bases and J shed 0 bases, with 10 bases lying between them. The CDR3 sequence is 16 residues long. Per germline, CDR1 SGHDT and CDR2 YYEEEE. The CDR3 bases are TGTGCCAGCAGCTTGGGGGCAGGGGATAGCAATCAGCCCCAGCATTTT. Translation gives CASSLGAGDSNQPQHF.

The CDR3 bases are TGTGCCAGCAGTTACGTTGCGGACTACAATGAGCAGTTCTTC. It codes for CASSYVADYNEQFF. The chain uses TRBV6-6 and TRBJ2-1; no reliable D call. Germline CDR1 MNHNY, CDR2 SVGAGI (reference sequence). Trimming took off 2 bases at V and 3 bases at J, with 8 bases between the two ends. The length of the CDR3 is 14 residues.

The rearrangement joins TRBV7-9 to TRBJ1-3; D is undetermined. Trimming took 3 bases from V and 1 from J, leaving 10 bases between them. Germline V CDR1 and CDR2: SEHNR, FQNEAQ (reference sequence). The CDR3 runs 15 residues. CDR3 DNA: TGTGCCAGCAGCTTTCAGAAGACTTCTGGAAACACCATATATTTT. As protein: CASSFQKTSGNTIYF.

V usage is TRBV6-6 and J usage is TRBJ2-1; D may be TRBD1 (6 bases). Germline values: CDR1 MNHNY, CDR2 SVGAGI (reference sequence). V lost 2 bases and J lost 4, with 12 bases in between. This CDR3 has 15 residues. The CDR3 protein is CASSYTGQVYNEQFF. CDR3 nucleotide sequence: TGTGCCAGCAGTTACACGGGACAAGTTTACAATGAGCAGTTCTTC.

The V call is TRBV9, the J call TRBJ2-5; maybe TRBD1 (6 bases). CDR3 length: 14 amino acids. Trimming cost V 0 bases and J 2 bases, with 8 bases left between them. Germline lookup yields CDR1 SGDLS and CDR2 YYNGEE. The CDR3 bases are TGTGCCAGCAGCGTAGAAGGACAGCAAGAGACCCAGTACTTC. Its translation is CASSVEGQQETQYF.

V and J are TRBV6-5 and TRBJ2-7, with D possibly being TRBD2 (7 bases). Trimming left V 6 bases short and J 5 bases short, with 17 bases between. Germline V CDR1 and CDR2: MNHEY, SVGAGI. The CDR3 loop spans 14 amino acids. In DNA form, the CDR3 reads TGTGCCAGCAGCGGGGTAGGGGGGGTCAACGAGCAGTACTTC. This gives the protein CASSGVGGVNEQYF.